Below, 31 T cell receptor beta chains from the same sample are listed, as sequenced in a study of T cell clusters in autoimmune cytopenias. TRB rearrangements were amplified by touch-down multiplex PCR with mixed TRB-A/B primers. TCRdb re-called the multiplex PCR reads and gives one entry per CDR3 protein, without DNA. The sample features under 3,500 distinct CDR3 sequences, with just under 45% in its top ten. Each sample's input was about 250 ng genomic DNA, 38,000 or so genome equivalents. The sequenced sample was peripheral blood. These receptor sequences come from a human donor with an autoimmune cytopenia or autoimmune hepatitis (not recorded which).

Considering frequency, this clonotype is medium-sized. V gene TRBV11-1 combines with J gene TRBJ2-1; the D call of TRBD2 rests on TCRdb alone, since no DNA is present to check it. In germline, CDR1 is SGHAT, CDR2 FQDESV (reference sequence). This CDR3 has 13 residues. Here the CDR3 reads CASSFRTSLEQFF.

By frequency, this clonotype is medium-sized. This sequence joins TRBV19 and TRBJ2-1; no DNA is available, so the TRBD2 call from TCRdb remains unchecked. The length of the CDR3 is 15 residues. Germline CDR1 LNHDA, CDR2 SQIVND (reference sequence). CDR3 sequence reads: CASNSGGAFLMKQFF.

This clonotype registers medium-sized by frequency. The rearrangement uses TRBV6-2 or TRBV6-3 and TRBJ1-6; TCRdb's D call of TRBD1 is untestable without DNA. The CDR3 runs to 18 residues. Germline CDR1 reads MNHEY; CDR2 reads SVGEGT. CDR3: CASQPGTALVVYNSPLHF.

The chain combines TRBV12-3 or TRBV12-4 with TRBJ2-1; TCRdb designates TRBD2, a call that cannot be tested without DNA. This CDR3 contains 20 residues. The CDR3 loop reads CASSTPEAGTRGTAYNEQFF.

V is TRBV6-2 or TRBV6-3 and J is TRBJ1-1. The germline V gene has CDR1 MNHEY and CDR2 SVGEGT. CDR3 length: 12 residues. The CDR3 sequence is CASRDGRTEAFF.

This clonotype registers medium-sized (0.01 to 0.1%) by frequency. The chain carries TRBV11-1 and TRBJ2-3. The CDR3 extends over 17 amino acids. Germline lookup yields CDR1 SGHAT and CDR2 FQDESV (reference sequence). The CDR3 reads CASSLGDYRPQLDTQYF.

This clonotype is identified as medium-sized from frequency. The V call is TRBV29-1, the J call TRBJ2-3; TCRdb gives TRBD2 as the D gene, but with no DNA this cannot be confirmed. Per germline, CDR1 SQVTM and CDR2 ANQGSEA. This CDR3 contains 18 residues. CDR3 sequence: CSVDSPWTSGRLTDTQYF.

The chain has TRBV4-1 and TRBJ2-3; absent DNA, TCRdb's TRBD1 call cannot be checked. The CDR3 contains 15 residues. Germline V gene sequence: CDR1 MGHRA, CDR2 YSYEKL. This CDR3 is CASRRQGSSTDTQYF.

According to its frequency, this clonotype is medium-sized. V is TRBV11-1 and J is TRBJ2-1; TCRdb picks TRBD1, but there is no DNA to check that call. This CDR3 is built from 16 residues. Germline V lookup: CDR1 SGHAT, CDR2 FQDESV (reference sequence). The CDR3 here is CASSAPDAFPYVGQFF.

Its frequency marks this clonotype as medium-sized (0.01 to 0.1%). The CDR3 reads CASSFGDYEQYF. The chain joins TRBV5-5 to TRBJ2-7. Germline assignment: CDR1 SGHKS and CDR2 YYEKEE (reference sequence). The CDR3 contains 12 residues.

This clonotype is labeled medium-sized (0.01 to 0.1%) based on frequency. The chain is built from TRBV6-2 or TRBV6-3 and TRBJ2-3; checking the TCRdb D call of TRBD1 is not possible without DNA. Per germline, CDR1 MNHEY and CDR2 SVGEGT. The CDR3 is 13 residues long. The CDR3 sequence: CASCPGGTDTQYF.

This chain links TRBV6-1 with TRBJ1-1. The CDR3 totals 13 residues. The germline V gene encodes CDR1 MNHNS and CDR2 SASEGT. The CDR3 spells CASTRGMNTEAFF.

CDR3 sequence reads: CATSSNSGTRVFGYTF. The V and J genes are TRBV15 and TRBJ1-2; TCRdb's D call of TRBD1 is untestable without DNA. Germline assignment: CDR1 LNHNV and CDR2 YYDKDF (reference sequence). The CDR3 is 16 amino acids.

This clonotype counts as medium-sized by frequency. The chain combines TRBV19 with TRBJ2-1. The CDR3 loop spans 14 amino acids. The V gene's germline CDR1 is LNHDA and CDR2 SQIVND (reference sequence). The chain's CDR3 is CASSISSSYNEQFF. Drawing the rest from reference TRBV19 and TRBJ2-1, the complete variable domain is DGGITQSPKYLFRKEGQNVTLSCEQNLNHDAMYWYRQDPGQGLRLIYYSQIVNDFQKGDIAEGYSVSREKKESFPLTVTSAQKNPTAFYLCASSISSSYNEQFFGPGTRLTVL.

V gene TRBV12-3 or TRBV12-4 combines with J gene TRBJ1-6; lacking DNA, the TRBD1 call made by TCRdb goes unchecked. The CDR3 is 15 residues long. CDR3 region: CASSPADQTNSPLHF.

Frequency places this clonotype as medium-sized. The V call is TRBV19, the J call TRBJ2-1; TCRdb proposes TRBD1, but this gene call is untestable without DNA. In germline, CDR1 is LNHDA, CDR2 SQIVND (reference sequence). The CDR3 totals 14 residues. The CDR3 region is CASSPGGPVGEQFF.

The chain employs TRBV24-1 and TRBJ1-5. This CDR3 is built from 12 residues. CDR1 and CDR2 (germline): KGHDR, SFDVKD. The chain's CDR3 is CATSDPNQPQHF.

The chain links TRBV5-6 to TRBJ1-1; the TCRdb call, TRBD1, lacks DNA for checking. The CDR3 spans 15 residues. Per the germline V gene, CDR1 is SGHDT and CDR2 is YYEEEE. The CDR3 region is CASFGGETWGTEAFF.

The V call is TRBV6-5, the J call TRBJ1-5; the D call of TRBD1 rests on TCRdb alone, since no DNA is present to check it. The CDR3 loop spans 15 amino acids. The germline V gene has CDR1 MNHEY and CDR2 SVGAGI. CDR3 residues: CASSRRGGVNQPQHF.

The chain couples TRBV13 to TRBJ1-1; the TCRdb call, TRBD1, lacks DNA for checking. This CDR3 has 14 residues. CDR1 and CDR2 from the germline V gene are PRHDT and FYEKMQ (reference sequence). CDR3 amino acids: CASSLERGNTEAFF. The entire variable domain, with the rest obtained from reference TRBV13 and TRBJ1-1, is as follows: AAGVIQSPRHLIKEKRETATLKCYPIPRHDTVYWYQQGPGQDPQFLISFYEKMQSDKGSIPDRFSAQQFSDYHSELNMSSLELGDSALYFCASSLERGNTEAFFGQGTRLTVV.

V gene TRBV18 combines with J gene TRBJ2-5. The CDR3 length is 16 residues. The germline CDR1 and CDR2 sequences are KGHSH and LQKENI. The CDR3 reads CASSDAVNSGSGTQYF. The complete variable domain, with remaining parts taken from reference TRBV18 and TRBJ2-5, reads NAGVMQNPRHLVRRRGQEARLRCSPMKGHSHVYWYRQLPEEGLKFMVYLQKENIIDESGMPKERFSAEFPKEGPSILRIQQVVRGDSAAYFCASSDAVNSGSGTQYFGPGTRLLVL.

Considering frequency, this clonotype is medium-sized (0.01 to 0.1%). This chain uses TRBV6-5 with TRBJ2-7. CDR1 and CDR2 from the germline V gene are MNHEY and SVGAGI. The CDR3 sequence is 15 residues long. CDR3 protein: CASSYADSSSYEQYF.

The chain has TRBV19 and TRBJ2-5; without DNA, the TCRdb call of TRBD2 cannot be checked. Germline CDR1 LNHDA, CDR2 SQIVND (reference sequence). This CDR3 region has 17 residues. This chain's CDR3 is CASSILAGGRFEETQYF.

V usage is TRBV20-1 and J usage is TRBJ1-1; checking the TCRdb D call of TRBD1 is not possible without DNA. The CDR3 has 16 amino acids. Germline V gene lookup returns CDR1 DFQATT and CDR2 SNEGSKA (reference sequence). CDR3 protein: CSARDIRGQGDTEAFF.

This sequence joins TRBV5-4 and TRBJ2-7; the D call of TRBD2 rests on TCRdb alone, since no DNA is present to check it. Per the germline V gene, CDR1 is SGHNT and CDR2 is YYREEE (reference sequence). The CDR3 runs 16 residues. The CDR3 region is CASSPQLAGGLYEQYF.

Its frequency marks this clonotype as medium-sized. The rearrangement uses TRBV12-3 or TRBV12-4 and TRBJ2-1; TCRdb designates TRBD1, a call that cannot be tested without DNA. The CDR3 runs 15 residues. This CDR3 reads CASSEPTVGGSEQFF.

This clonotype is deemed medium-sized by its frequency. The chain recombines TRBV18 with TRBJ2-7. The V gene's germline CDR1 is KGHSH and CDR2 LQKENI. The CDR3 spans 12 residues. This chain's CDR3 is CASSPGTYEQYF. Supplemented by reference TRBV18 and TRBJ2-7, the full variable domain reads NAGVMQNPRHLVRRRGQEARLRCSPMKGHSHVYWYRQLPEEGLKFMVYLQKENIIDESGMPKERFSAEFPKEGPSILRIQQVVRGDSAAYFCASSPGTYEQYFGPGTRLTVT.

The rearrangement links TRBV10-3 to TRBJ1-4; the TRBD1 assignment by TCRdb is unverifiable without DNA. Germline V gives CDR1 ENHRY, CDR2 SYGVKD. This CDR3 comprises 17 residues. The CDR3 sequence is CAISESIAPGANEKLFF.

The chain employs TRBV5-6 and TRBJ2-3; TCRdb picks TRBD1, but there is no DNA to check that call. Germline-derived CDR1 and CDR2 are SGHDT and YYEEEE. This CDR3 comprises 17 residues. This CDR3 reads CASSLVVGGTRTDTQYF.

V gene TRBV12-3 or TRBV12-4 combines with J gene TRBJ1-2. CDR3 length: 16 residues. The CDR3 spells CASSTVVDVGLYGYTF.

This clonotype is classed as medium-sized by frequency. The rearrangement joins TRBV14 to TRBJ1-1. The CDR3 has 14 amino acids. Germline CDR1 and CDR2: SGHDN and FVKESK. The CDR3 sequence is CASSLWATNTEAFF.